The rows below give T cell receptor beta chains drawn from one sample of a study of cytomegalovirus exposure and HLA in healthy donors. The protocol was immunoSEQ multiplex PCR, while the TCRdb copy is restricted to in-frame clones and leaves out a portion. The sample consists of about 180,000 clones, around 81% of them appearing once. The material sequenced was PBMCs. All receptors come from a man in his forties in good health and CMV-seronegative. The CDR3 runs from the conserved cysteine through the conserved F or W. D genes are given only for firm matches. Clone sizes are given selectively: once, few, many, or a class where the clone is expanded.

j_call	clone_size	d_call	v_call	cdr3_aa	cdr3_nt
TRBJ2-1	once	.	TRBV14	CASSSPPGKGSSEQFF	TGTGCCAGCAGCTCCCCCCCGGGAAAGGGTTCGAGTGAGCAGTTCTTC
TRBJ1-2	.	TRBD1	TRBV19	CASSRTGTFGYTF	TGTGCCAGTAGCCGGACAGGGACGTTTGGCTACACCTTC
TRBJ2-7	once	TRBD1	TRBV27	CASSYTTRDSRKYEQYF	TGTGCCAGCAGTTATACAACCCGGGACAGCCGAAAGTACGAGCAGTACTTC
TRBJ2-2	few	TRBD2	TRBV29-1	CSAQGLAENTGELFF	TGCAGCGCCCAGGGACTAGCGGAGAACACCGGGGAGCTGTTTTTT
TRBJ2-1	.	TRBD2	TRBV9	CASSSRSSGAHNEQFF	TGTGCCAGCAGCTCCAGATCTAGCGGGGCACACAATGAGCAGTTCTTC
TRBJ2-7	few	.	TRBV4-1	CASSQIGGADEQYF	TGCGCCAGCAGCCAAATAGGAGGGGCCGACGAGCAGTACTTC
TRBJ2-7	.	TRBD2	TRBV7-2	CASSLSRGDEQYF	TGTGCCAGCAGCTTAAGCCGGGGGGACGAGCAGTACTTC
TRBJ1-2	.	TRBD1	TRBV6-4	CASSDSKRTATGGGYTF	TGTGCCAGCAGTGACTCGAAAAGGACCGCGACAGGGGGTGGCTACACCTTC
TRBJ2-7	once	.	TRBV15	CATSRDRDTYEQYF	TGTGCCACCAGCAGAGATCGGGACACCTACGAGCAGTACTTC
TRBJ1-1	.	.	TRBV4-3	CASSTRRGTGTEAFF	TGCGCCAGCAGCACACGTCGGGGAACGGGCACTGAAGCTTTCTTT
TRBJ2-7	.	.	TRBV27	CASRPGWGGVGLDEQYF	TGTGCCAGCAGGCCCGGGTGGGGGGGCGTCGGGTTGGATGAGCAGTACTTC
TRBJ2-4	.	TRBD2	TRBV6-5	CASSSRTSGGHIQYF	TGTGCCAGCAGTTCACGGACTAGCGGGGGACACATTCAGTACTTC
TRBJ2-7	.	.	TRBV21-1	CASSKAPGQGAFNEQYF	TGTGCCAGCAGCAAAGCTCCGGGACAGGGGGCGTTCAACGAGCAGTACTTC
TRBJ2-5	.	TRBD2	TRBV5-1	CASTNVASGQETQYF	TGCGCCAGCACCAATGTGGCTAGCGGCCAAGAGACCCAGTACTTC
TRBJ2-3	.	.	TRBV7-9	CASSLDVGVWTDTQYF	TGTGCCAGCAGCTTAGATGTCGGGGTTTGGACAGATACGCAGTATTTT
TRBJ2-3	once	TRBD1	TRBV29-1	CSYRQGSMDTQYF	TGCAGCTACCGACAGGGGAGTATGGATACGCAGTATTTT
TRBJ1-4	.	.	TRBV5-6	CASSFEGTTNEKLFF	TGTGCCAGCAGCTTTGAGGGAACAACTAATGAAAAACTGTTTTTT
TRBJ1-3	.	TRBD1	TRBV19	CASSNRGQGIGNTIYF	TGTGCCAGTAGTAACCGGGGACAGGGGATTGGAAACACCATATATTTT
TRBJ1-4	.	TRBD1	TRBV19	CASSKDREANEKLFF	TGTGCCAGTAGTAAAGACAGGGAAGCTAATGAAAAACTGTTTTTT
TRBJ1-4	.	.	TRBV2	CASSDTRSANEKLFF	TGTGCCAGCAGTGATACCAGGTCCGCTAATGAAAAACTGTTTTTT
TRBJ2-3	few	.	TRBV4-3	CASSQERGTDTQYF	TGCGCCAGCAGCCAAGAGAGGGGCACAGATACGCAGTATTTT
TRBJ2-7	.	TRBD2	TRBV6-5	CASSYSSGGPDYEQYF	TGTGCCAGCAGTTACTCGAGCGGGGGTCCCGATTACGAGCAGTACTTC
TRBJ1-1	.	TRBD1	TRBV10-3	CATTDRRGNTEAFF	TGTGCCACCACGGACAGGCGAGGTAACACTGAAGCTTTCTTT
TRBJ2-7	.	.	TRBV9	CASSVEQGATYEQYF	TGTGCCAGCAGCGTAGAACAGGGCGCAACCTACGAGCAGTACTTC
TRBJ1-2	.	TRBD1	TRBV5-4	CASSSDRGWGYTF	TGTGCCAGCAGCTCAGACAGGGGCTGGGGCTACACCTTC
TRBJ2-2	.	.	TRBV4-3	CASSHRVGGLGSNTGELFF	TGCGCCAGCAGCCACCGCGTCGGGGGGCTGGGGTCGAACACCGGGGAGCTGTTTTTT
TRBJ1-6	.	.	TRBV27	CASSTSLYRLNSPLHF	TGTGCCAGCAGTACATCCCTCTACAGGCTAAATTCACCCCTCCACTTT
TRBJ1-1	few	TRBD1	TRBV10-3	CAIGRTGGNTEAFF	TGTGCCATCGGCCGGACAGGGGGAAATACTGAAGCTTTCTTT
TRBJ1-2	.	.	TRBV13	CASSSRDSRGYGYTF	TGTGCCAGCAGCTCCCGGGACTCTCGAGGGTATGGCTACACCTTC
TRBJ2-7	.	.	TRBV18	CASSPGGTYEQYF	TGTGCCAGCTCACCAGGGGGGACCTACGAGCAGTACTTC
TRBJ1-4	.	.	TRBV5-5	CASSFGQGQGGWGELFF	TGTGCCAGCAGTTTCGGCCAGGGGCAAGGAGGATGGGGAGAACTGTTTTTT
TRBJ2-2	.	.	TRBV13	CASSPRDYTGELFF	TGTGCCAGCAGCCCCAGGGACTACACCGGGGAGCTGTTTTTT
TRBJ2-2	.	TRBD1	TRBV2	CAIPYRGQSGELFF	TGTGCCATCCCATACAGGGGGCAGTCCGGGGAGCTGTTTTTT
TRBJ2-1	.	TRBD2	TRBV4-3	CASSQDDSGGYNEQFF	TGCGCCAGCAGCCAAGATGATAGCGGGGGGTACAATGAGCAGTTCTTC
TRBJ1-6	.	TRBD1	TRBV6-5	CASSLVQGAYSPLHF	TGTGCCAGCAGTTTAGTTCAGGGGGCATATTCACCCCTCCACTTT
TRBJ2-7	.	.	TRBV5-1	CASSPQGTGQYF	TGCGCCAGCAGCCCCCAGGGGACGGGGCAGTACTTC
TRBJ1-2	.	TRBD1	TRBV29-1	CSVGDRGVGYTF	TGCAGCGTCGGAGACAGGGGAGTCGGCTACACCTTC
TRBJ2-2	.	TRBD2	TRBV30	CAWGRGTSGAGELFF	TGTGCCTGGGGGCGGGGGACCAGTGGGGCCGGGGAGCTGTTTTTT
TRBJ1-1	.	TRBD1	TRBV6-8	CASSYKAGDRTVPEAFF	TGTGCCAGCAGTTACAAAGCCGGGGACAGGACGGTGCCTGAAGCTTTCTTT
TRBJ2-3	.	TRBD2	TRBV5-1	CASSIGTSEDTQYF	TGCGCCAGCAGTATCGGGACTAGCGAAGATACGCAGTATTTT
TRBJ2-2	.	TRBD1	TRBV7-2	CASSQDRGTGELFF	TGTGCCAGCAGTCAAGACAGGGGGACCGGGGAGCTGTTTTTT
TRBJ2-3	.	.	TRBV9	CASSVVGGTDTQYF	TGTGCCAGCAGCGTAGTGGGCGGCACAGATACGCAGTATTTT
TRBJ2-5	.	TRBD1	TRBV29-1	CSVEKQTGGSWTQYF	TGCAGCGTTGAAAAACAGACAGGGGGATCATGGACCCAGTACTTC
TRBJ2-5	few	TRBD2	TRBV5-4	CASSPGLAGGIQETQYF	TGTGCCAGCAGCCCCGGGCTAGCGGGGGGGATTCAAGAGACCCAGTACTTC
TRBJ2-7	.	TRBD2	TRBV5-1	CASSRGGSSYEQYF	TGCGCCAGCAGCCGGGGGGGATCCTCCTACGAGCAGTACTTC
TRBJ2-5	.	.	TRBV7-2	CASSPRSTPQETQYF	TGTGCCAGCAGCCCCAGGTCCACCCCCCAAGAGACCCAGTACTTC
TRBJ2-7	.	.	TRBV19	CASSAGLDYEQYF	TGTGCCAGTAGTGCCGGCCTAGACTACGAGCAGTACTTC
TRBJ2-7	.	.	TRBV7-8	CASTLGQPGSDEQYF	TGTGCCAGCACCCTCGGACAGCCAGGTTCTGACGAGCAGTACTTC
TRBJ2-6	.	TRBD1	TRBV19	CASNRRDRGISGANVLTF	TGTGCCAGTAACCGCCGGGACAGGGGAATCTCTGGGGCCAACGTCCTGACTTTC
TRBJ2-5	few	.	TRBV7-2	CASSLIGLETQYF	TGTGCCAGCAGCTTAATTGGCTTGGAGACCCAGTACTTC
TRBJ2-7	once	TRBD1	TRBV5-5	CASRAEDRVYEQYF	TGTGCCAGCAGGGCCGAAGACAGGGTCTACGAGCAGTACTTC
TRBJ1-1	.	.	TRBV19	CASGTGFWNTEAFF	TGTGCCTCCGGTACAGGGTTCTGGAACACTGAAGCTTTCTTT
TRBJ1-1	.	.	TRBV7-8	CASSLTRVTEAFF	TGTGCCAGCAGCCTCACTAGGGTCACTGAAGCTTTCTTT
TRBJ2-1	.	.	TRBV30	CASSLGWEDNEQFF	TGTGCCTCCTCCCTGGGATGGGAGGACAATGAGCAGTTCTTC
TRBJ2-7	few	.	TRBV30	CAWSRDSYEQYF	TGTGCCTGGAGTCGGGACTCCTACGAGCAGTACTTC
TRBJ2-6	.	.	TRBV7-6	CASSDSSGANVLTF	TGTGCCAGCAGCGACAGCTCTGGGGCCAACGTCCTGACTTTC
TRBJ2-1	.	.	TRBV4-3	CASSQARRETYNEQFF	TGCGCCAGCAGCCAAGCTCGTCGGGAAACCTACAATGAGCAGTTCTTC
TRBJ1-1	.	TRBD1	TRBV5-1	CASSLGQGGMNTEAFF	TGCGCCAGCAGCTTGGGACAGGGAGGTATGAACACTGAAGCTTTCTTT
TRBJ2-7	.	TRBD2	TRBV4-3	CASSQDRASGPGEQYF	TGCGCCAGCAGCCAAGATCGGGCTAGCGGACCCGGGGAGCAGTACTTC
TRBJ1-2	.	.	TRBV4-3	CASSLAREIYGYTF	TGCGCCAGCAGCCTCGCCCGGGAGATCTATGGCTACACCTTC